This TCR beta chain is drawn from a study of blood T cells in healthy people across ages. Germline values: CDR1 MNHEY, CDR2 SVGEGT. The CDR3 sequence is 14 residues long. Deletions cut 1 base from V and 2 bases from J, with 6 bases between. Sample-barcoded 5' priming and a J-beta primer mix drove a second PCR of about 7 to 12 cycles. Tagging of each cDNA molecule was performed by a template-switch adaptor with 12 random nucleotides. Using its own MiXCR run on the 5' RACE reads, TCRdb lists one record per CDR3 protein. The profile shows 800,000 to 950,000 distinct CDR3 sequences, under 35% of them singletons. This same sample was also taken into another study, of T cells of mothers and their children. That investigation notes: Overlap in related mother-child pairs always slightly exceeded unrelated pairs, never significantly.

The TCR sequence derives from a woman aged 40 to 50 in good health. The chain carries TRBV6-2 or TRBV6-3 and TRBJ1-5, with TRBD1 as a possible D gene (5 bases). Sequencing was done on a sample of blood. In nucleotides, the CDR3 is TGTGCCAGCAGTTACTTGGGGGGCAATCAGCCCCAGCATTTT. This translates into CASSYLGGNQPQHF.